The rows below give T cell receptor beta chains drawn from one sample of a study of cytomegalovirus exposure and HLA in healthy donors. Measured with immunoSEQ multiplex PCR; TCRdb has only the in-frame clones, and not every one. This sample carries roughly 120,000 clones, roughly 80% of them seen once, and the ten largest clones take 8.5% to 10%. Sequencing was done on a sample of PBMCs. The receptors derive from a female donor in good health and CMV-seropositive. Both conserved end residues are part of each CDR3. D genes are given only for firm matches. A row's size may be missing; if present it is once, few, many or a size class.

size,D,J,V,CDR3,DNA
NA,NA,TRBJ1-3,TRBV5-6,CASSRRTNSGNTIYF,TGTGCCAGCAGCCGGAGGACCAACTCTGGAAACACCATATATTTT
NA,NA,TRBJ1-2,TRBV20-1,CSAKRGYGYTF,TGCAGCGCTAAAAGGGGCTATGGCTACACCTTC
NA,TRBD2,TRBJ2-1,TRBV30,CAWSPLAGGFGEQFF,TGTGCCTGGAGCCCACTAGCGGGGGGTTTCGGCGAGCAGTTCTTC
few,NA,TRBJ1-4,TRBV30,CAWSQEKLFF,TGTGCCTGGAGTCAGGAAAAACTGTTTTTT
NA,TRBD2,TRBJ2-5,TRBV2,CASRGTSGEQTQYF,TGTGCCAGCAGAGGGACTAGCGGTGAGCAGACCCAGTACTTC
NA,NA,TRBJ2-7,TRBV5-4,CALGGMGQGVYEQYF,TGTGCCTTGGGCGGGATGGGTCAGGGGGTCTACGAGCAGTACTTC
NA,TRBD2,TRBJ2-5,TRBV5-1,CASSWSGGQETQYF,TGCGCCAGCAGCTGGAGCGGGGGTCAAGAGACCCAGTACTTC
once,NA,TRBJ2-7,TRBV6-5,CASSPTPLRDEQYF,TGTGCCAGCAGCCCAACCCCCCTCCGCGACGAGCAGTACTTC
NA,NA,TRBJ1-6,TRBV27,CASSKGAMYNSPLHF,TGTGCCAGCAGTAAAGGGGCCATGTATAATTCACCCCTCCACTTT
once,TRBD1,TRBJ2-2,TRBV7-2,CASSLQGAPGELFF,TGTGCCAGCAGCTTACAGGGGGCACCCGGGGAGCTGTTTTTT
NA,NA,TRBJ1-3,TRBV7-9,CASSSTEADSGNTIYF,TGTGCCAGCAGCTCTACGGAGGCGGACTCTGGAAACACCATATATTTT
NA,NA,TRBJ2-7,TRBV4-1,CASSPRTEASYEQYF,TGCGCCAGCAGCCCACGGACAGAAGCCTCCTACGAGCAGTACTTC
NA,TRBD1,TRBJ1-6,TRBV7-9,CASSLRGQPHNSPLHF,TGTGCCAGCAGCTTGAGGGGGCAGCCCCATAATTCACCCCTCCACTTT
NA,TRBD1,TRBJ1-4,TRBV9,CASSSDRGYNEKLFF,TGTGCCAGCAGCTCCGACAGGGGTTATAATGAAAAACTGTTTTTT
NA,NA,TRBJ1-2,TRBV27,CASSFGRAYYGYTF,TGTGCCAGCAGTTTTGGCAGGGCCTACTATGGCTACACCTTC
NA,TRBD2,TRBJ2-5,TRBV7-2,CASGGLAGQETQYF,TGTGCCAGCGGCGGACTAGCGGGGCAAGAGACCCAGTACTTC
NA,NA,TRBJ1-2,TRBV7-3,CASSLVGANYGYTF,TGTGCCAGCAGCTTAGTGGGCGCGAACTATGGCTACACCTTC
NA,NA,TRBJ1-2,TRBV27,CASSLSPGSDYGYTF,TGTGCCAGCAGTTTATCTCCAGGTTCAGACTATGGCTACACCTTC
NA,TRBD1,TRBJ1-5,TRBV27,CASSLRGTGYGRQPQHF,TGTGCCAGCAGTTTAAGGGGGACAGGGTACGGACGTCAGCCCCAGCATTTT
NA,TRBD1,TRBJ1-5,TRBV11-2,CASSPRATGDANQPQHF,TGTGCCAGCAGCCCTAGGGCTACAGGGGATGCCAATCAGCCCCAGCATTTT
NA,NA,TRBJ1-1,TRBV5-4,CASSLSVAGYTEAFF,TGTGCCAGCAGCCTGAGCGTGGCCGGTTACACTGAAGCTTTCTTT
few,NA,TRBJ1-3,TRBV18,CASSRLRPTGNTIYF,TGTGCCAGCTCTCGGTTGCGCCCAACTGGAAACACCATATATTTT
NA,TRBD1,TRBJ1-1,TRBV27,CASRPGTGWDTEAFF,TGTGCCAGCAGACCTGGGACAGGGTGGGACACTGAAGCTTTCTTT
NA,NA,TRBJ2-3,TRBV29-1,CSVPAAGTDTQYF,TGCAGCGTCCCCGCGGCGGGGACGGATACGCAGTATTTT
few,NA,TRBJ1-5,TRBV2,CASRINFNQPQHF,TGTGCCAGCAGAATAAACTTTAATCAGCCCCAGCATTTT
NA,NA,TRBJ2-2,TRBV7-7,CASSGAVGGELFF,TGTGCTAGCAGTGGAGCGGTGGGGGGGGAGCTGTTTTTT
NA,TRBD2,TRBJ2-4,TRBV2,CASLVSGGVLNIQYF,TGTGCCAGCCTCGTTAGCGGGGGGGTCCTAAACATTCAGTACTTC
NA,NA,TRBJ1-1,TRBV11-2,CASSLGGGTFF,TGTGCCAGCAGCTTAGGGGGGGGAACTTTCTTT
NA,NA,TRBJ2-2,TRBV6-5,CASRWDTSNTGELFF,TGTGCCAGCAGATGGGACACTTCGAACACCGGGGAGCTGTTTTTT
few,NA,TRBJ1-1,TRBV5-4,CASTSGGVRSNTEAFF,TGTGCCAGCACCTCGGGGGGGGTTCGTTCGAACACTGAAGCTTTCTTT
NA,TRBD1,TRBJ2-7,TRBV7-2,CASSSLRTAGTGEQYF,TGTGCCAGCAGCTCTCTTAGGACGGCCGGGACAGGGGAGCAGTACTTC
once,NA,TRBJ2-7,TRBV4-1,CASSQADRSAYEQYF,TGCGCCAGCAGCCAAGCCGACAGGAGTGCCTACGAGCAGTACTTC
NA,NA,TRBJ1-1,TRBV9,CASSVGTKNTEAFF,TGTGCCAGCAGCGTAGGGACTAAAAACACTGAAGCTTTCTTT
NA,NA,TRBJ2-1,TRBV6-1,CASSRDTQYFEQFF,TGTGCCAGCAGCCGGGACACCCAGTATTTTGAGCAGTTCTTC
NA,NA,TRBJ1-5,TRBV7-8,CASSLAAPSNQPQHF,TGTGCCAGCAGCTTAGCGGCCCCGAGCAATCAGCCCCAGCATTTT